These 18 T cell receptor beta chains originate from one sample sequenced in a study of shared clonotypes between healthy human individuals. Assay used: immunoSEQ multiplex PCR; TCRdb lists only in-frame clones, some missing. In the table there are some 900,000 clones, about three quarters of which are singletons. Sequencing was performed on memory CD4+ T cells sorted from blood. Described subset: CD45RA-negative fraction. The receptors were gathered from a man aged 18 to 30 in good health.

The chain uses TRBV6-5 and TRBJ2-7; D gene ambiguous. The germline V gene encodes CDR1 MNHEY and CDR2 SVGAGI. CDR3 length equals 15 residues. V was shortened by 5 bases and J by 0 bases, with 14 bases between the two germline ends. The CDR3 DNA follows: TGTGCCAGCAGTATTGCCCCCCCCGGCTCCTACGAGCAGTACTTC. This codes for CASSIAPPGSYEQYF.

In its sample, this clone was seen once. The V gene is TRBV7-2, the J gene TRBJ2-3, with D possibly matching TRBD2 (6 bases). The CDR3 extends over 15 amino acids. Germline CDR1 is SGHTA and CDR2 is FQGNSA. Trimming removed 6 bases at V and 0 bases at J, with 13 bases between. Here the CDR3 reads CASSPRGLSTDTQYF. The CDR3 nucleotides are TGTGCCAGCAGTCCGCGGGGCCTAAGCACAGATACGCAGTATTTT.

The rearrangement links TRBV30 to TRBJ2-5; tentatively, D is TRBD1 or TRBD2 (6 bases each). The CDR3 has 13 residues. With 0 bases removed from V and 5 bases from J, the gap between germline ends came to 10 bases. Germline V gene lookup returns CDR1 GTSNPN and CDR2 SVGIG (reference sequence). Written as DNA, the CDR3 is TGTGCCTGGAGTGTCGGGGGCTGGGAGACCCAGTACTTC. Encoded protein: CAWSVGGWETQYF. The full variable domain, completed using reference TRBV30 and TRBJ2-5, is SQTIHQWPATLVQPVGSPLSLECTVEGTSNPNLYWYRQAAGRGLQLLFYSVGIGQISSEVPQNLSASRPQDRQFILSSKKLLLSDSGFYLCAWSVGGWETQYFGPGTRLLVL.

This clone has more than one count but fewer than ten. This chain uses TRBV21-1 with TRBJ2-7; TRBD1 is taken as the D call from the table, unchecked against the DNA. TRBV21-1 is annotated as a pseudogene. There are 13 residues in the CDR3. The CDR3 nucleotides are TGTGCCGCAGGGGACAGAGTAAACTACGAGCAGTACTTC. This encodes CAAGDRVNYEQYF.

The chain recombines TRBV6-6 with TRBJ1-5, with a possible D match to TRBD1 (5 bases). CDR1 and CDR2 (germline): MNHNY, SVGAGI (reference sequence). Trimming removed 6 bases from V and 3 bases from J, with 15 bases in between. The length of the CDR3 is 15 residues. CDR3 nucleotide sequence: TGTGCCAGCAGGATGAACCAGGGAGACAATCAGCCCCAGCATTTT. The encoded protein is CASRMNQGDNQPQHF.

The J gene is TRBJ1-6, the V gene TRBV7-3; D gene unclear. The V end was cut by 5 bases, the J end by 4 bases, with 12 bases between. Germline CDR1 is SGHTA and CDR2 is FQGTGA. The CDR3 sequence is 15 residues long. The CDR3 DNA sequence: TGTGCCAGCAGCCTAAATGAGGGATATAATTCACCCCTCCACTTT. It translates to CASSLNEGYNSPLHF.

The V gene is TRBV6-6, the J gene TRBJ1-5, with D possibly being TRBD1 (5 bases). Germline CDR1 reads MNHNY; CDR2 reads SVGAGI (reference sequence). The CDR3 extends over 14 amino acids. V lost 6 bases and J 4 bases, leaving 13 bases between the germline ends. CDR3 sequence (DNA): TGTGCCAGCAGAAGTGGGACTGCTAATCAGCCCCAGCATTTT. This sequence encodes CASRSGTANQPQHF.

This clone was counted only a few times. The CDR3 protein is CASGQGAGEKLFF. The DNA of the CDR3 is TGTGCCAGCGGTCAGGGGGCTGGCGAAAAACTGTTTTTT. The rearrangement uses TRBV7-8 and TRBJ1-4; TRBD1 aligns across 8 bases. V was pared by 8 bases and J by 8 bases, with 7 bases of the junction left unmatched. The CDR3 has 13 amino acids. Germline assignment: CDR1 SGHVS and CDR2 FQNEAQ. Full variable domain (rest looked up from reference TRBV7-8 and TRBJ1-4): GAGVSQSPRYKVAKRGQDVALRCDPISGHVSLFWYQQALGQGPEFLTYFQNEAQLDKSGLPSDRFFAERPEGSVSTLKIQRTQQEDSAVYLCASGQGAGEKLFFGSGTQLSVL.

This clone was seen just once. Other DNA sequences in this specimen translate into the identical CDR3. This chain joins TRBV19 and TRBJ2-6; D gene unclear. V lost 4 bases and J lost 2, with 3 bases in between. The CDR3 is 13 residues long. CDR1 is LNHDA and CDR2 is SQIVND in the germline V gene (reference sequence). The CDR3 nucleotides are TGTGCCAGTAGTACAACTGGGGCCAACGTCCTGACTTTC. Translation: CASSTTGANVLTF.

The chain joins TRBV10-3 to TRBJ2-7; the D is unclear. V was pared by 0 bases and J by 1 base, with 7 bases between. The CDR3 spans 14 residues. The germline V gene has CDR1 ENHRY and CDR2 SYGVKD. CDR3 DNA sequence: TGTGCCATCAGTGAGTCGCCGGGTTCCTACGAGCAGTACTTC. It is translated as CAISESPGSYEQYF.

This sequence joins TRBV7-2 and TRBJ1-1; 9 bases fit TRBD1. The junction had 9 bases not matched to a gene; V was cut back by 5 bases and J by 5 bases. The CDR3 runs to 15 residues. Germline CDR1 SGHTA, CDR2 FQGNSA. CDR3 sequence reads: CASSRQQGALTEAFF. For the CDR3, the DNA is TGTGCCAGCAGCCGACAACAGGGGGCTCTGACTGAAGCTTTCTTT.

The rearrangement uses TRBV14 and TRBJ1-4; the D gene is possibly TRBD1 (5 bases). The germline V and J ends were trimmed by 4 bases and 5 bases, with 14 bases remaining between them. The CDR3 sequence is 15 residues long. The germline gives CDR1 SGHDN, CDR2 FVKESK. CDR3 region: CASSPWDGRNEKLFF. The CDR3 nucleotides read TGTGCCAGCAGCCCTTGGGACGGACGAAATGAAAAACTGTTTTTT.

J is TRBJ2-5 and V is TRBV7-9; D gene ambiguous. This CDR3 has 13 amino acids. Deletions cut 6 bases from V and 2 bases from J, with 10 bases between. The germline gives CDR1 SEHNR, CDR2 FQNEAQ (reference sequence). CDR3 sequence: CASSTTKQETQYF. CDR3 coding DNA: TGTGCCAGCAGTACAACTAAACAAGAGACCCAGTACTTC.

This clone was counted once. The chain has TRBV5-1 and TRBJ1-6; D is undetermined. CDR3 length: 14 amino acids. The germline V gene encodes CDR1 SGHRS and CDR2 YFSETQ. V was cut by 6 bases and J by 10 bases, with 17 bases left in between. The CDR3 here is CASNFGREASPLHF. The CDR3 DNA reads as TGCGCCAGCAATTTTGGAAGGGAGGCCTCACCCCTCCACTTT.

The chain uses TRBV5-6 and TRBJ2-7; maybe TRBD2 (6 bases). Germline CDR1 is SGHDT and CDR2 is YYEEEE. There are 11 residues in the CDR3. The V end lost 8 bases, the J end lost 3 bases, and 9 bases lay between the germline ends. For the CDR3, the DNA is TGTGCCAGGGAGGAGGGCTACGAGCAGTACTTC. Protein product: CAREEGYEQYF.

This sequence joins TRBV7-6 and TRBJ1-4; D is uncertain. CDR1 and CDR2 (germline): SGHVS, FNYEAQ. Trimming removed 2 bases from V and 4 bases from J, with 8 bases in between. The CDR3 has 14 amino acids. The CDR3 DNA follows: TGTGCCAGCAGCTTAAGGCGGGATAATGAAAAACTGTTTTTT. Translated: CASSLRRDNEKLFF.

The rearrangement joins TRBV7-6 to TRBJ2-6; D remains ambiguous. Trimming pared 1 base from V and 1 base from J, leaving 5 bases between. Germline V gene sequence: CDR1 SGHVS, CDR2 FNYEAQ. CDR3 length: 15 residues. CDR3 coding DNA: TGTGCCAGCAGCTTAGGGGGATCTGGGGCCAACGTCCTGACTTTC. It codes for CASSLGGSGANVLTF.

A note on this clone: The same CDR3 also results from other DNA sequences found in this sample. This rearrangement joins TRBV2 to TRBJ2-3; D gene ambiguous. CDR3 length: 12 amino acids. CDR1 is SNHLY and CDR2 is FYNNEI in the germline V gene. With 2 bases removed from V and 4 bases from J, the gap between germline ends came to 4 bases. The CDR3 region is CASSETSDTQYF. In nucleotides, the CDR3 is TGTGCCAGCAGTGAAACCTCAGATACGCAGTATTTT.